Below, 23 T cell receptor beta chains from the same sample are listed, as sequenced in a study of OX40 agonist ivuxolimab in advanced cancers. The method was the immunoSEQ multiplex PCR assay. Held by TCRdb, this immuneACCESS table contains in-frame sequences only and omits some clones. Under half of the omission traces to an unresolved V gene where checked; the cause of the rest is unknown. This sample gives some 49,000 clones in total; about 85% of them show up just once. Of the sample, about a fifth is held by the ten largest clones. Source: CD4+ or CD8+ T cells sorted from blood, taken in a trial of the OX40 agonist ivuxolimab. The receptors originated from an adult with an advanced solid tumor such as melanoma, head and neck, liver or kidney cancer.

The chain combines TRBV11-2 with TRBJ2-7, with TRBD2 matching over 11 bases. The germline V gene encodes CDR1 SGHAT and CDR2 FQNNGV. Trimming at V came to 1 base and at J to 4 bases, leaving 3 bases not matched to a gene. The CDR3 spans 15 residues. The CDR3 loop is CASSLVPSGGYEQYF. In DNA form, the CDR3 reads TGTGCCAGCAGCTTAGTTCCTAGCGGGGGGTACGAGCAGTACTTC.

This clone was seen only once. The gene calls are TRBV5-4 and TRBJ2-3; D is uncertain. Germline V gives CDR1 SGHNT, CDR2 YYREEE (reference sequence). This CDR3 is built from 14 residues. The V gene lost 2 bases and the J gene lost 2 bases, with 9 bases spanning the gap. The CDR3 reads CASSLYLDTDTQYF. DNA of the CDR3: TGTGCCAGCAGCTTATATCTAGACACAGATACGCAGTATTTT.

The sample holds one count of this clone. This chain joins TRBV14 and TRBJ1-2, with a possible D match to TRBD1 (5 bases). Germline V CDR1 and CDR2: SGHDN, FVKESK. The CDR3 is made up of 14 amino acids. Trimming stripped 4 bases from V and 1 base from J, with 10 bases between. The CDR3 DNA is TGTGCCAGCAGCCCAACCAGGGTTAACTATGGCTACACCTTC. It specifies CASSPTRVNYGYTF. The full variable domain, rest sourced from reference TRBV14 and TRBJ1-2, is EAGVTQFPSHSVIEKGQTVTLRCDPISGHDNLYWYRRVMGKEIKFLLHFVKESKQDESGMPNNRFLAERTGGTYSTLKVQPAELEDSGVYFCASSPTRVNYGYTFGSGTRLTVV.

V and J are TRBV5-4 and TRBJ1-1, with 8 bases matching TRBD1. Germline CDR1 and CDR2: SGHNT and YYREEE (reference sequence). The V segment lost 9 bases and the J segment 3 bases; nucleotides outside the gene matches: 4. This CDR3 is built from 12 residues. The CDR3 DNA follows: TGTGCCACAGGGGGCTGGGACACTGAAGCTTTCTTT. Translation: CATGGWDTEAFF.

The genes are TRBV10-1 and TRBJ2-3; the D gene is possibly TRBD2 (7 bases). Trimming stripped 5 bases from V and 5 bases from J, with 26 bases between. The CDR3 has 18 residues. Per germline, CDR1 WNHNN and CDR2 SYGVQD (reference sequence). The DNA of the CDR3 is TGCGCCAGCAGTACCAACCCACAAGGGAGGGGGTTGAAAGATACGCAGTATTTT. Protein product: CASSTNPQGRGLKDTQYF.

This chain uses TRBV28 with TRBJ2-1, with TRBD2 matching 8 bases. The CDR3 is made up of 19 amino acids. Germline CDR1 MDHEN, CDR2 SYDVKM. Unmatched junction bases numbered 23, after V lost 7 bases and J lost 6 bases. The CDR3 here is CASTALLRRGDKVVNEQFF. CDR3 sequence (DNA): TGTGCCAGCACCGCGCTCCTCCGGCGGGGGGATAAGGTAGTCAATGAGCAGTTCTTC.

The V and J genes are TRBV7-3 and TRBJ1-1; 7 nucleotides align to TRBD1. This CDR3 is 15 amino acids long. CDR1 is SGHTA, CDR2 FQGTGA, per germline. Trimming removed 2 bases from V and 4 bases from J; junction bases left unmatched: 7. CDR3 sequence reads: CASSLAFRGGTEAFF. DNA for the CDR3: TGTGCCAGCAGCTTAGCTTTCAGGGGGGGCACTGAAGCTTTCTTT.

The V gene is TRBV28, the J gene TRBJ1-1, with 11 nucleotides matching TRBD1. This CDR3 is built from 14 residues. J lost 4 bases, V lost 7 bases, and 5 bases had no gene match. Germline loops: CDR1 MDHEN, CDR2 SYDVKM. CDR3 DNA sequence: TGTGCCAGCAACCCGGACAGGGGGCCCACTGAAGCTTTCTTT. This codes for CASNPDRGPTEAFF.

The chain combines TRBV27 with TRBJ2-3; TRBD2 matches 7 bases. This CDR3 has 14 amino acids. Germline CDR1 is MNHEY and CDR2 is SMNVEV (reference sequence). With 6 bases clipped from V and 1 base from J, the junction kept 4 bases outside the gene matches. The CDR3 nucleotides read TGTGCCAGCAGATCGGGGGGACGCACAGATACGCAGTATTTT. Translated, it gives CASRSGGRTDTQYF.

This chain uses TRBV28 with TRBJ1-5, with a weak D call TRBD1 (6 bases). The length of the CDR3 is 15 residues. Trimming left V 8 bases short and J 0 bases short, with 14 bases between. Germline CDR1 and CDR2: MDHEN and SYDVKM. CDR3 sequence: CASRDNIYSNQPQHF. The CDR3, as DNA: TGTGCCAGCCGGGACAACATTTATAGCAATCAGCCCCAGCATTTT.

The chain uses TRBV7-2 and TRBJ2-1; TRBD1 or TRBD2 may be the D gene (5 bases each). V was trimmed by 2 bases and J by 7 bases, leaving 9 bases between them. CDR1 is SGHTA and CDR2 is FQGNSA in the germline V gene. This CDR3 is 13 amino acids long. CDR3 coding DNA: TGTGCCAGCAGCTTATGGGGGTGGAATGAGCAGTTCTTC. This encodes CASSLWGWNEQFF. The whole variable domain, filled in from reference TRBV7-2 and TRBJ2-1, reads GAGVSQSPSNKVTEKGKDVELRCDPISGHTALYWYRQSLGQGLEFLIYFQGNSAPDKSGLPSDRFSAERTGGSVSTLTIQRTQQEDSAVYLCASSLWGWNEQFFGPGTRLTVL.

This chain uses TRBV29-1 with TRBJ2-1; 7 positions match TRBD2. With V trimmed by 8 bases and J by 7 bases, 8 bases remained unmatched. This CDR3 has 12 amino acids. Germline V gene lookup returns CDR1 SQVTM and CDR2 ANQGSEA. CDR3 in DNA: TGCAGCTCCTGGGGGGGGGAAAATGAGCAGTTCTTC. Protein: CSSWGGENEQFF.

Regarding this clone: The sample has other DNA sequences that encode this CDR3 too. The chain carries TRBV4-2 and TRBJ2-1; TRBD1 matches at 12 bases. Germline trimming cut 0 bases from V and 5 bases from J; bases unmatched to any gene: 5. The germline V gene has CDR1 LGHNA and CDR2 YNFKEQ. The CDR3 extends over 17 amino acids. The CDR3 is CASSQDPGQGANNEQFF. CDR3 DNA: TGTGCCAGCAGCCAAGACCCGGGACAGGGGGCTAACAATGAGCAGTTCTTC.

V usage is TRBV11-2 and J usage is TRBJ2-1; D gene uncertain. The CDR3 is 15 amino acids. The germline CDR1 and CDR2 sequences are SGHAT and FQNNGV. The V gene lost 5 bases and the J gene lost 1 base, with 12 bases spanning the gap. The CDR3: CASSPIVSSYNEQFF. The CDR3 bases are TGTGCCAGCAGCCCTATAGTGAGTTCCTACAATGAGCAGTTCTTC.

The J gene is TRBJ1-2, the V gene TRBV4-1; a possible D gene is TRBD1 (5 bases). This CDR3 spans 15 amino acids. Germline V lookup: CDR1 MGHRA, CDR2 YSYEKL. The V gene lost 4 bases and the J gene lost 3 bases, with 15 bases spanning the gap. CDR3 coding DNA: TGCGCCAGCAGCCCCCCTGGGACCTTCGACTATGGCTACACCTTC. As protein: CASSPPGTFDYGYTF.

The gene calls are TRBV9 and TRBJ1-5; D may be TRBD1 (5 bases). The CDR3 runs 14 residues. V was trimmed by 0 bases and J by 3 bases, leaving 7 bases between them. Germline CDR1 reads SGDLS; CDR2 reads YYNGEE. CDR3 sequence: CASSVGQSNQPQHF. The CDR3 DNA follows: TGTGCCAGCAGCGTAGGACAGTCCAATCAGCCCCAGCATTTT.

This rearrangement joins TRBV7-2 to TRBJ2-3, with TRBD2 matching over 7 bases. The CDR3 sequence is 17 residues long. Germline loops: CDR1 SGHTA, CDR2 FQGNSA. Trimming at V came to 5 bases and at J to 2 bases, leaving 13 bases not matched to a gene. CDR3 protein: CASSLSPLADFTDTQYF. In DNA, the CDR3 is TGTGCCAGCAGCCTATCACCCCTAGCGGACTTCACAGATACGCAGTATTTT.

In DNA form, the CDR3 reads TGTGCCAGCAGCAAACGGGTAGCGGGGGCAGATACGCAGTATTTT. Translation gives CASSKRVAGADTQYF. The chain recombines TRBV6-5 with TRBJ2-3; TRBD2 agrees at 9 bases. The CDR3 is 15 residues long. Germline-derived CDR1 and CDR2 are MNHEY and SVGAGI. Trimming cost V 6 bases and J 4 bases; bases outside gene matches: 8.

The chain employs TRBV7-9 and TRBJ2-1; possibly TRBD1 for D (5 bases). Germline V CDR1 and CDR2: SEHNR, FQNEAQ (reference sequence). V lost 7 bases to trimming and J lost 1 base, with 14 bases between them. The CDR3 consists of 15 residues. For the CDR3, the DNA is TGTGCCAGCATTCAATCGGACAATTCCTACAATGAGCAGTTCTTC. Translation gives CASIQSDNSYNEQFF. Together with reference TRBV7-9 and TRBJ2-1, the CDR3 gives the full variable domain: DTGVSQNPRHKITKRGQNVTFRCDPISEHNRLYWYRQTLGQGPEFLTYFQNEAQLEKSRLLSDRFSAERPKGSFSTLEIQRTEQGDSAMYLCASIQSDNSYNEQFFGPGTRLTVL.

The V call is TRBV4-3, the J call TRBJ2-2, with D unclear. Deletions cut 0 bases from V and 7 bases from J, with 9 bases between. From germline, CDR1 is LGHNA and CDR2 YSLEER. The length of the CDR3 is 14 residues. CDR3 sequence: CASSQDSGDGELFF. The CDR3 nucleotides read TGCGCCAGCAGCCAAGATTCAGGCGACGGGGAGCTGTTTTTT.

This chain uses TRBV13 with TRBJ2-7, with 10 bases that match TRBD2. This CDR3 is built from 14 residues. Losses at the gene ends were 4 bases for V and 4 bases for J; bases not matched to a gene: 4. The germline CDR1 and CDR2 sequences are PRHDT and FYEKMQ (reference sequence). CDR3 sequence reads: CASSYGTSAYEQYF. CDR3 nucleotides: TGTGCCAGCAGCTACGGGACTAGCGCGTACGAGCAGTACTTC. The full variable domain, with the rest looked up from reference TRBV13 and TRBJ2-7, is AAGVIQSPRHLIKEKRETATLKCYPIPRHDTVYWYQQGPGQDPQFLISFYEKMQSDKGSIPDRFSAQQFSDYHSELNMSSLELGDSALYFCASSYGTSAYEQYFGPGTRLTVT.

This clone has only one observation. J is TRBJ1-2 and V is TRBV5-1, with a tentative D call TRBD1 (5 bases). The CDR3 runs 14 residues. Germline CDR1 is SGHRS and CDR2 is YFSETQ. V lost 0 bases, J lost 6 bases, and 12 bases lay in between. The CDR3 loop is CASSLDSGRDGYTF. The DNA for the CDR3 is TGCGCCAGCAGCTTGGATTCGGGACGCGATGGCTACACCTTC.

The genes are TRBV19 and TRBJ2-2, with 9 bases that match TRBD1. Germline loops: CDR1 LNHDA, CDR2 SQIVND (reference sequence). This CDR3 region has 16 residues. The ends lost 1 base at V and 7 bases at J; junction bases unmatched: 7. This chain's CDR3 is CASSIVGQGYGGELFF. CDR3 DNA sequence: TGTGCCAGTAGTATAGTGGGACAGGGTTATGGCGGGGAGCTGTTTTTT.